These 32 T cell receptor beta chains came from one sample sequenced in a study of shared clonotypes between healthy human individuals. Sequenced by immunoSEQ multiplex PCR; TCRdb stores in-frame clones only, minus some. Of some 580,000 clones in the sample, 95% to 98% were seen once. CD45RO-negative, CCR7-positively selected cells formed the naive CD8 fraction, excluding terminally differentiated effector memory CD45RA+ cells. Source material: naive CD8+ T cells sorted from blood. These receptors were obtained from a man aged 30 to 45 in good health.

The chain uses TRBV14 and TRBJ2-7, with D perhaps given as TRBD1 or TRBD2 (5 bases each). V was cut by 6 bases and J by 4 bases, with 10 bases left in between. Germline assignment: CDR1 SGHDN and CDR2 FVKESK. The CDR3 sequence is 12 residues long. For the CDR3, the DNA is TGTGCCAGCAGTCGAGGGGCGTACGAGCAGTACTTC. This sequence encodes CASSRGAYEQYF.

The chain uses TRBV21-1 and TRBJ2-1; the tabulated D call, TRBD1, remains unverified against the DNA. TRBV21-1 is assigned pseudogene status. CDR3 length: 19 residues. CDR3 protein: CASSNRTASLSQPYNEQFF. CDR3 DNA sequence: TGTGCCAGCAGCAACCGGACAGCTTCACTATCCCAACCCTACAATGAGCAGTTCTTC.

About this clone itself: One end of the junction fails to match germline, which may point to a read error. The chain couples TRBV5-1 to TRBJ1-1; D might be TRBD1 (5 bases). Germline-derived CDR1 and CDR2 are SGHRS and YFSETQ. The CDR3 is made up of 15 amino acids. CDR3 sequence reads: CASSFPGTLNSEAFF. The CDR3 DNA sequence: TGCGCCAGCAGCTTCCCCGGGACCCTGAACTCTGAAGCTTTCTTT.

The V call is TRBV4-1, the J call TRBJ2-3; possibly TRBD2 for D (5 bases). V dropped 2 bases and J dropped 4 bases, with 16 bases sitting between them. From germline, CDR1 is MGHRA and CDR2 YSYEKL. CDR3 length equals 16 residues. CDR3 DNA sequence: TGCGCCAGCAGCCAAACTCAAAGCGGCCGGGCAGATACGCAGTATTTT. Its translation is CASSQTQSGRADTQYF.

The chain joins TRBV5-1 to TRBJ1-4; D not certain. Per germline, CDR1 SGHRS and CDR2 YFSETQ. The CDR3 loop spans 12 amino acids. Trimming removed 0 bases at V and 8 bases at J, with 5 bases between. The DNA for the CDR3 is TGCGCCAGCAGCTTGGTAGGCGAAAAACTGTTTTTT. Residues: CASSLVGEKLFF.

The chain links TRBV4-3 to TRBJ2-5; D is unresolved. Looked up from germline, CDR1 is LGHNA and CDR2 is YSLEER. This CDR3 is built from 13 residues. Trimming stripped 4 bases from V and 4 bases from J, with 10 bases between. The CDR3 DNA reads as TGCGCCAGCAGCCCCCAGCGCCGAGAGACCCAGTACTTC. This gives the protein CASSPQRRETQYF.

Notes on this clone: Other DNA sequences from this sample encode an identical CDR3 as well. The chain links TRBV5-1 to TRBJ1-1, with 10 positions matching TRBD1. V trimming: 0 bases; J trimming: 4 bases; junction bases outside the gene matches: 0. The CDR3 totals 14 residues. Germline CDR1 is SGHRS and CDR2 is YFSETQ. For the CDR3, the DNA is TGCGCCAGCAGCTTGGGGACAGGGGGCACTGAAGCTTTCTTT. This gives the protein CASSLGTGGTEAFF.

This clone was detected only once. The chain has TRBV6-1 and TRBJ2-1; D may match TRBD1 or TRBD2 (6 bases each). The V end lost 4 bases, the J end lost 4 bases, and 14 bases lay between the germline ends. The CDR3 length is 15 residues. CDR1 and CDR2 (germline): MNHNS, SASEGT. The CDR3 here is CASSVRGLVYNEQFF. The DNA of the CDR3 is TGTGCCAGCAGTGTTCGGGGGCTGGTGTACAATGAGCAGTTCTTC.

The chain joins TRBV11-1 to TRBJ2-1; D is ambiguous. The germline V and J ends were trimmed by 5 bases and 7 bases, with 15 bases remaining between them. The CDR3 consists of 14 residues. The germline V gene encodes CDR1 SGHAT and CDR2 FQDESV (reference sequence). As DNA, the CDR3 is TGTGCCAGCAGCATGATAGGTCGACATAATGAGCAGTTCTTC. Translated, it gives CASSMIGRHNEQFF.

This clone was counted once. The chain recombines TRBV11-1 with TRBJ1-4; possibly TRBD1 for D (6 bases). The ends were cut back, 8 bases at V and 4 bases at J, with 17 bases in the middle. The CDR3 is 15 residues long. Per germline, CDR1 SGHAT and CDR2 FQDESV (reference sequence). The CDR3 loop is CASWPCRGVNEKLFF. The CDR3 DNA sequence: TGTGCCAGCTGGCCGTGTAGGGGGGTTAATGAAAAACTGTTTTTT.

The gene calls are TRBV13 and TRBJ2-5; 12 nucleotides align to TRBD2. Germline trimming cut 4 bases from V and 3 bases from J; bases unmatched to any gene: 6. The germline gives CDR1 PRHDT, CDR2 FYEKMQ (reference sequence). The CDR3 has 16 residues. In DNA, the CDR3 is TGTGCCAGCAGCTCCCGGCTAGCGGGAGGGGAAGAGACCCAGTACTTC. Translation: CASSSRLAGGEETQYF.

The rearrangement links TRBV5-1 to TRBJ2-7; D unclear. V lost 0 bases, J lost 6 bases, and 7 bases lay in between. Looked up from germline, CDR1 is SGHRS and CDR2 is YFSETQ. This CDR3 is 12 amino acids long. As DNA, the CDR3 is TGCGCCAGCAGCTTGGAGTTAGGCGAGCAGTACTTC. Its translation: CASSLELGEQYF. Drawing the rest from reference TRBV5-1 and TRBJ2-7, the complete variable domain is KAGVTQTPRYLIKTRGQQVTLSCSPISGHRSVSWYQQTPGQGLQFLFEYFSETQRNKGNFPGRFSGRQFSNSRSEMNVSTLELGDSALYLCASSLELGEQYFGPGTRLTVT.

This chain connects TRBV27 to TRBJ1-2; D is uncertain. Germline CDR1 reads MNHEY; CDR2 reads SMNVEV (reference sequence). Trimming shortened V by 6 bases and J by 5 bases, and 13 bases separated the two germline ends. The CDR3 runs to 13 residues. CDR3 nucleotide sequence: TGTGCCAGCAGCATCGCGCGAACTTATGGCTACACCTTC. It codes for CASSIARTYGYTF.

V usage is TRBV15 and J usage is TRBJ2-7, with 7 nucleotides matching TRBD2. The CDR3 sequence is 13 residues long. CDR1 is LNHNV, CDR2 YYDKDF, per germline (reference sequence). V was pared by 1 base and J by 6 bases, with 3 bases of the junction left unmatched. The CDR3 coding sequence is TGTGCCACCAGCAGAGTTCGCGGGAGCGAGCAGTACTTC. Encoded protein: CATSRVRGSEQYF.

J is TRBJ1-1 and V is TRBV29-1; tentatively, D is TRBD1 (5 bases). Germline V CDR1 and CDR2: SQVTM, ANQGSEA. The CDR3 sequence is 13 residues long. Trimming cost V 2 bases and J 0 bases, with 7 bases left between them. The CDR3 DNA reads TGCAGCGTTGAAAAGGGACTGAACACTGAAGCTTTCTTT. The encoded protein is CSVEKGLNTEAFF.

V gene TRBV7-8 combines with J gene TRBJ1-5; 8 nucleotides line up with TRBD1. Germline-derived CDR1 and CDR2 are SGHVS and FQNEAQ. The CDR3 covers 17 residues. The trim removed 4 bases at V and 6 bases at J, leaving 14 bases unmatched. The CDR3 sequence: CASSSPLGQGAFQPQHF. The CDR3 coding sequence is TGTGCCAGCAGCTCCCCCCTTGGGCAGGGGGCGTTTCAGCCCCAGCATTTT.

The genes are TRBV10-1 and TRBJ2-7; 7 bases match TRBD1. The CDR3 is 17 residues long. CDR1 is WNHNN and CDR2 is SYGVQD in the germline V gene (reference sequence). With V trimmed by 7 bases and J by 0 bases, 15 bases remained unmatched. CDR3 in DNA: TGCGCCAGCACCGGGACAGTCCTAGCCCGGCTCTCCTACGAGCAGTACTTC. As protein: CASTGTVLARLSYEQYF.

The chain uses TRBV19 and TRBJ1-1; D possibly corresponds to TRBD1 (5 bases). Germline CDR1 reads LNHDA; CDR2 reads SQIVND (reference sequence). The V end lost 5 bases, the J end lost 0 bases, and 10 bases lay between the germline ends. This CDR3 is 14 amino acids long. The CDR3 reads CASSSADMNTEAFF. CDR3 DNA: TGTGCCAGTAGTTCGGCGGACATGAACACTGAAGCTTTCTTT.

The chain couples TRBV28 to TRBJ1-2; the D is unclear. The CDR3 length is 16 residues. V gave up 6 bases and J gave up 2 bases, with 19 bases separating them. Germline V gene lookup returns CDR1 MDHEN and CDR2 SYDVKM. In DNA form, the CDR3 reads TGTGCCAGCAGCATGAGGAACATCAACGAGAACTATGGCTACACCTTC. Its protein is CASSMRNINENYGYTF.

The genes are TRBV23-1 and TRBJ2-7; tentatively, D is TRBD1 or TRBD2 (5 bases each). TRBV23-1 is an ORF; its function is uncertain. This CDR3 comprises 16 residues. V shed 4 bases and J shed 3 bases, with 19 bases lying between them. The CDR3 DNA reads TGCGCCAGCAGTCTACTACCTCCGGGACCAAACTACGAGCAGTACTTC. This gives the protein CASSLLPPGPNYEQYF.

J is TRBJ1-5 and V is TRBV5-1; weak D call: TRBD1 (5 bases). The V gene's germline CDR1 is SGHRS and CDR2 YFSETQ. This CDR3 is built from 13 residues. V was pared by 5 bases and J by 9 bases, with 15 bases between. This chain's CDR3 is CASRTGGGGPQHF. The CDR3 coding sequence is TGCGCCAGCAGGACTGGTGGGGGAGGGCCCCAGCATTTT.

This clone was recorded only once. V usage is TRBV19 and J usage is TRBJ1-2; no definite D call. Trimming stripped 0 bases from V and 0 bases from J, with 11 bases between. There are 16 residues in the CDR3. CDR1 and CDR2 (germline): LNHDA, SQIVND (reference sequence). The CDR3 loop is CASSIDRGGTNYGYTF. The CDR3 DNA reads TGTGCCAGTAGTATAGATCGTGGCGGAACTAACTATGGCTACACCTTC.

The chain uses TRBV6-5 and TRBJ2-1; TRBD2 aligns across 8 bases. After removal of 7 bases from V and 5 bases from J, the junction contained 7 bases not matched to a gene. Germline V gives CDR1 MNHEY, CDR2 SVGAGI. The CDR3 runs 14 residues. CDR3 sequence: CASNPGGPNNEQFF. DNA for the CDR3: TGTGCCAGCAACCCGGGAGGGCCTAACAATGAGCAGTTCTTC.

CDR3 bases: TGTGCCAGCTCACCTTCAGGAAGCAATCAGCCCCAGCATTTT. It is translated as CASSPSGSNQPQHF. V usage is TRBV18 and J usage is TRBJ1-5; D is ambiguous. The CDR3 is 14 residues long. Germline V gene lookup returns CDR1 KGHSH and CDR2 LQKENI. V lost 3 bases to trimming and J lost 1 base, with 7 bases between them. The whole variable domain, remainder taken from reference TRBV18 and TRBJ1-5, is NAGVMQNPRHLVRRRGQEARLRCSPMKGHSHVYWYRQLPEEGLKFMVYLQKENIIDESGMPKERFSAEFPKEGPSILRIQQVVRGDSAAYFCASSPSGSNQPQHFGDGTRLSIL.

J is TRBJ1-2 and V is TRBV11-2; maybe TRBD1 (5 bases). In germline, CDR1 is SGHAT, CDR2 FQNNGV. V gave up 5 bases and J gave up 4 bases, with 17 bases separating them. This CDR3 contains 15 residues. The CDR3 nucleotides are TGTGCCAGCAGCCCCGATCGTAACGGGGCCTATGGCTACACCTTC. It codes for CASSPDRNGAYGYTF.

The chain employs TRBV5-1 and TRBJ1-1; D call uncertain. The CDR3 sequence is 14 residues long. Trimming took 2 bases from V and 0 from J, leaving 8 bases between them. Per the germline V gene, CDR1 is SGHRS and CDR2 is YFSETQ. CDR3 residues: CASSFESMNTEAFF. CDR3 nucleotide sequence: TGCGCCAGCAGCTTTGAGAGCATGAACACTGAAGCTTTCTTT. The whole variable domain, remainder taken from reference TRBV5-1 and TRBJ1-1, is KAGVTQTPRYLIKTRGQQVTLSCSPISGHRSVSWYQQTPGQGLQFLFEYFSETQRNKGNFPGRFSGRQFSNSRSEMNVSTLELGDSALYLCASSFESMNTEAFFGQGTRLTVV.

The chain is built from TRBV11-2 and TRBJ1-2, with D perhaps TRBD1 (5 bases). The CDR3 has 18 residues. With 4 bases removed from V and 6 bases from J, the gap between germline ends came to 27 bases. The germline gives CDR1 SGHAT, CDR2 FQNNGV. The CDR3 reads CASSSPAGMGSDYNGYTF. The CDR3 DNA reads as TGTGCCAGCAGCTCCCCCGCAGGGATGGGATCGGACTACAATGGCTACACCTTC.

The chain has TRBV7-9 and TRBJ2-1; 11 nucleotides line up with TRBD2. Trimming at V came to 5 bases and at J to 2 bases, leaving 8 bases not matched to a gene. In germline, CDR1 is SEHNR, CDR2 FQNEAQ (reference sequence). This CDR3 contains 17 residues. The CDR3 loop is CASSHTELAGAYNEQFF. The CDR3 bases are TGTGCCAGCAGCCACACAGAACTAGCGGGAGCCTACAATGAGCAGTTCTTC.

The chain has TRBV7-9 and TRBJ1-3; no firm D call. Germline V lookup: CDR1 SEHNR, CDR2 FQNEAQ (reference sequence). The V end was cut by 2 bases, the J end by 4 bases, with 9 bases between. This CDR3 has 14 amino acids. CDR3 sequence reads: CASSLLLRGNTIYF. The CDR3 DNA sequence: TGTGCCAGCAGCTTATTACTGCGCGGAAACACCATATATTTT.

The rearrangement uses TRBV25-1 and TRBJ1-2; TRBD1 might be the D (6 bases). The CDR3 runs to 12 residues. Deletions cut 5 bases from V and 8 bases from J, with 12 bases between. Germline V gene sequence: CDR1 MGHDK, CDR2 SYGVNS. CDR3 DNA sequence: TGTGCCAGCAGTAAGGGGGGCCGGGGCTACACCTTC. Protein product: CASSKGGRGYTF.

The chain links TRBV6-5 to TRBJ2-7; D is undetermined. The ends were cut back, 6 bases at V and 0 bases at J, with 12 bases in the middle. This CDR3 comprises 14 residues. The germline CDR1 and CDR2 sequences are MNHEY and SVGAGI. The CDR3 region is CASSLTLSSYEQYF. DNA of the CDR3: TGTGCCAGCAGCCTAACATTGAGCTCCTACGAGCAGTACTTC.

The rearrangement joins TRBV18 to TRBJ2-5, with 13 bases that match TRBD2. The CDR3 loop spans 17 amino acids. V shed 6 bases, J shed 5 bases, and the junction held 12 bases outside the gene matches. CDR1 is KGHSH and CDR2 is LQKENI in the germline V gene. The CDR3 protein is CASSPSRTSGSEETQYF. CDR3 bases: TGTGCCAGCTCCCCATCCCGGACTAGCGGGAGTGAGGAGACCCAGTACTTC.